This T cell receptor (beta chain) was obtained from a study of T cell responses to AZD1222 COVID-19 vaccine. Findings and limits, study-wide: Variant regions that are unmutated are reportedly the target of nearly half of spike-specific TCRs. Baseline seropositives among AZD1222 recipients totaled only five or six. Spike was spanned by vaccine-associated CD4 TCRs, which were dominant at 160-218 and 743-854.

V was pared by 5 bases and J by 10 bases, with 11 bases of the junction left unmatched. CDR1 and CDR2 (germline): SGHTA, FQGNSA. CDR3 size: 15 residues. Using immunoSEQ multiplex PCR, the repertoire was profiled, and TCRdb retains in-frame clones only, with some absent. Of approximately 110,000 clones in the sample, 85% to 90% are singletons; the top ten hold almost 4.5%. As regards this clone: Its antigen is not known.

Researchers grouped second doses given at about 4 or about 12 weeks into one pool. This TCR was sampled from an adult who received the AZD1222 COVID-19 vaccine. This rearrangement joins TRBV7-2 to TRBJ1-6; TRBD1 aligns across 7 bases. Source: peripheral blood, taken 28 days after the second AZD1222 dose. The CDR3 here is CASSPTGTVPSPLHF. The DNA for the CDR3 is TGTGCCAGCAGCCCCACCGGGACAGTTCCCTCACCCCTCCACTTT.